This TCR beta chain was profiled in a study of T-cell memory formation after mild COVID-19. Study results and caveats: The study detected some responding clones in pre-infection memory, suggesting cross-reactive memory joined. Contracting CD4+ clones sat mainly in CM and EM; CD8+ in EMRA.

A 5'RACE reaction primed in the constant segment made cDNA libraries of TCR alpha and TCR beta, and these carried sample barcodes and UMIs. TCRdb recomputed calls from the 5' RACE reads with MiXCR, one row per CDR3 protein. The table shows about 360,000 distinct CDR3 sequences, with about an eighth occurring only once. This clonotype was detected only a few times. The antigen remains undetermined. There are 14 residues in the CDR3. From germline, CDR1 is SEHNR and CDR2 FQNEAQ (reference sequence). Trimming shortened V by 1 base and J by 9 bases, and 13 bases separated the two germline ends. The source is a man aged 18 to 30 who had mild COVID-19 (a few samples of this study predate the infection). Cell type and time point are not known. The gene calls are TRBV7-9 and TRBJ2-4; no firm D call. Sequenced: PBMCs or a T cell subset sorted from them (not recorded which). The CDR3 bases are TGTGCCAGCAGCTTAGAAGGCAGTCAAAGCATTCAGTACTTC. This encodes CASSLEGSQSIQYF.